The rows below give T cell receptor beta chains drawn from one sample of a study of persistence of HIV-infected CD4 T cells. Assay: immunoSEQ multiplex PCR; the TCRdb copy retains only in-frame clones and omits some. The sample records about 64,000 clones, under 80% being singletons. Their specific antigens are unknown. The sample here was CD4+ T cells sorted from PBMCs after 18-hour stimulation, taken from a patient who received antiretroviral therapy. Every receptor here comes from an adult man with HIV who was CMV-seropositive. The CDR3 runs from the conserved cysteine through the conserved F or W. The D gene is left open where the match is weak. Clone size is stated in some rows and not others, as once, few, many or a class when expanded.

TRBJ1-1 | TRBV20-1 | NA | NA | CSASSGYWSTEAFF | TGCAGTGCTAGTTCAGGGTATTGGAGCACTGAAGCTTTCTTT
TRBJ2-3 | TRBV28 | TRBD1 | once | CASSSGQGLRTDTQYF | TGTGCCAGCAGTTCCGGACAGGGGTTGCGGACAGATACGCAGTATTTT
TRBJ1-1 | TRBV2 | TRBD1 | few | CASSRLGQGAGTEAFF | TGTGCCAGCAGTCGTCTCGGACAGGGGGCTGGGACTGAAGCTTTCTTT
TRBJ2-1 | TRBV14 | NA | once | CASSQEYNEQFF | TGTGCCAGCAGCCAAGAATACAATGAGCAGTTCTTC
TRBJ1-5 | TRBV6-5 | TRBD1 | few | CASSRGRDQPQHF | TGTGCCAGCAGTAGGGGGCGAGATCAGCCCCAGCATTTT
TRBJ2-7 | TRBV6-6 | NA | NA | CASSYGGEQYF | TGTGCCAGCAGTTACGGGGGCGAGCAGTACTTC
TRBJ1-2 | TRBV3-1/TRBV3-2 | NA | NA | CASSRGEQWSYGYTF | TGTGCCAGCAGCCGCGGGGAACAGTGGTCCTATGGCTACACCTTC
TRBJ2-1 | TRBV4-1 | TRBD2 | NA | CASSHSSGGGYNEQFF | TGCGCCAGCAGCCACTCTAGCGGGGGGGGTTACAATGAGCAGTTCTTC
TRBJ2-2 | TRBV5-8 | NA | NA | CASSPKGSNTGELFF | TGTGCCAGCAGCCCTAAGGGGTCCAACACCGGGGAGCTGTTTTTT
TRBJ2-6 | TRBV4-1 | NA | NA | CASSHRDSPFTLTF | TGCGCCAGCAGCCACCGGGACTCCCCTTTCACCCTGACTTTC
TRBJ1-1 | TRBV18 | TRBD1 | NA | CASSPQGAQNTEAFF | TGTGCCAGCTCACCTCAGGGGGCGCAAAACACTGAAGCTTTCTTT
TRBJ1-5 | TRBV4-1 | NA | few | CASSQEREWGIPDQPQHF | TGCGCCAGCAGCCAAGAAAGGGAGTGGGGAATTCCTGATCAGCCCCAGCATTTT
TRBJ1-4 | TRBV7-2 | TRBD1 | NA | CASSSGDSPTNEKLFF | TGTGCCAGCAGCTCGGGGGACAGTCCAACTAATGAAAAACTGTTTTTT
TRBJ1-5 | TRBV4-1 | NA | NA | CASSQENSLAHYSNQPQHF | TGCGCCAGCAGCCAAGAAAACTCCCTGGCACACTATAGCAATCAGCCCCAGCATTTT
TRBJ1-2 | TRBV3-1/TRBV3-2 | NA | medium-sized | CASSQSRVYTF | TGTGCCAGCAGCCAAAGTAGGGTCTACACCTTC
TRBJ2-1 | TRBV3-1/TRBV3-2 | TRBD2 | NA | CASSQGGRGWQFF | TGTGCCAGCAGCCAAGGTGGGAGGGGTTGGCAGTTCTTC
TRBJ2-7 | TRBV12-3/TRBV12-4 | NA | once | CASSLGRAYEQYF | TGTGCCAGCAGTTTAGGTAGAGCCTACGAGCAGTACTTC
TRBJ2-3 | TRBV20-1 | NA | NA | CSARDPSTQYF | TGCAGTGCTAGAGACCCTAGTACGCAGTATTTT
TRBJ1-3 | TRBV18 | TRBD1 | NA | CASSPPGFPKGTAGNTIYF | TGTGCCAGCTCACCACCGGGTTTCCCTAAGGGGACAGCCGGAAACACCATATATTTT
TRBJ2-1 | TRBV20-1 | NA | NA | CSAEKGNEQFF | TGCAGTGCCGAGAAGGGAAATGAGCAGTTCTTC
TRBJ1-2 | TRBV5-4 | NA | NA | CASSGRSYGYTF | TGTGCCAGCAGCGGAAGGAGCTATGGCTACACCTTC
TRBJ1-5 | TRBV6-6 | NA | NA | CASSYGLRPSNQPQHF | TGTGCCAGCAGTTACGGTTTACGACCGAGCAATCAGCCCCAGCATTTT
TRBJ1-5 | TRBV19 | NA | NA | CASSIIARRDQPQHF | TGTGCCAGTAGTATCATCGCGAGAAGGGATCAGCCCCAGCATTTT
TRBJ2-1 | TRBV6-4 | NA | NA | CASSVSSASSYNEQFF | TGTGCCAGCAGTGTCTCTAGCGCCAGCTCCTACAATGAGCAGTTCTTC
TRBJ2-4 | TRBV19 | NA | NA | CASSIHDPSKNIQYF | TGTGCCAGTAGTATTCATGACCCCAGCAAAAACATTCAGTACTTC
TRBJ1-2 | TRBV27 | NA | NA | CASSAYRDEGGYTF | TGTGCCAGCAGTGCCTACAGGGACGAGGGTGGCTACACCTTC
TRBJ1-2 | TRBV25-1 | NA | NA | CASSPAGARRGYTF | TGTGCCAGCAGTCCTGCCGGGGCGCGTCGTGGCTACACCTTC
TRBJ1-1 | TRBV27 | NA | few | CASSRPGNTEAFF | TGTGCCAGCAGTCGACCAGGGAACACTGAAGCTTTCTTT
TRBJ2-2 | TRBV19 | TRBD2 | NA | CASTPGSGGTVGELFF | TGTGCCAGTACCCCGGGTAGCGGGGGGACGGTCGGGGAGCTGTTTTTT
TRBJ2-1 | TRBV2 | NA | few | CASSESPGGLSYNEQFF | TGTGCCAGCAGTGAAAGCCCAGGGGGACTATCCTACAATGAGCAGTTCTTC
TRBJ1-2 | TRBV9 | TRBD1 | NA | CASSRTGGEVGYGYTF | TGTGCCAGCTCTCGGACAGGGGGCGAGGTGGGCTATGGCTACACCTTC
TRBJ1-5 | TRBV24-1 | NA | NA | CATSDRQGAQHF | TGTGCCACCAGTGATCGCCAAGGGGCCCAGCATTTT
TRBJ1-1 | TRBV20-1 | NA | NA | CSASKGSTEAFF | TGCAGTGCTAGTAAGGGGTCAACTGAAGCTTTCTTT
TRBJ2-3 | TRBV7-8 | NA | NA | CASSSPLRGGGTLSTDTQYF | TGTGCCAGCAGCTCCCCGCTCCGGGGCGGGGGCACCTTAAGCACAGATACGCAGTATTTT
TRBJ2-1 | TRBV12-5 | TRBD2 | NA | CASGFLSGTSGGAVWYNEQFF | TGTGCTAGTGGTTTTTTATCTGGGACTAGCGGGGGGGCAGTATGGTACAATGAGCAGTTCTTC